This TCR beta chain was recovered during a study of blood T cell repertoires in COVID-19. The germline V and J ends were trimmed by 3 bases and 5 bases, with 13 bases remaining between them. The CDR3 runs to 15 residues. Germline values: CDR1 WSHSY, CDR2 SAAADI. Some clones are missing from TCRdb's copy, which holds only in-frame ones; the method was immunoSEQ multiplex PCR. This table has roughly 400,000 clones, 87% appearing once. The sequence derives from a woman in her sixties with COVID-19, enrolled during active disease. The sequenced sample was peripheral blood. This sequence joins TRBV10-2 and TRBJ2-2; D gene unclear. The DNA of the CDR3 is TGCGCCAGCAGTGAACACCCAAAGATTACCGGGGAGCTGTTTTTT. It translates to CASSEHPKITGELFF.